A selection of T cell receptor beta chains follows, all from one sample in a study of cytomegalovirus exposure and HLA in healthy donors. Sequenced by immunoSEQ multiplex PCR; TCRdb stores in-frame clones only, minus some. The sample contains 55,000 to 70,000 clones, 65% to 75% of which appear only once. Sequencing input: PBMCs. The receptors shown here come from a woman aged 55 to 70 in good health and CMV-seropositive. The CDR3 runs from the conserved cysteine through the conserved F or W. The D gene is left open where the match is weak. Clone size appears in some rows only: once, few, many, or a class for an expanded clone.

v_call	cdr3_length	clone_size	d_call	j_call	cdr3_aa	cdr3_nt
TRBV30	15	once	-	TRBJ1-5	CAWSEGGVPSQPQHF	TGTGCCTGGAGTGAGGGAGGAGTCCCGAGTCAGCCCCAGCATTTT
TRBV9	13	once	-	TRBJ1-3	CASSVESGDTIYF	TGTGCCAGCAGCGTAGAATCTGGAGACACCATATATTTT
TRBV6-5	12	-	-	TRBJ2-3	CASSRGTDTQYF	TGTGCCAGCAGTAGGGGGACAGATACGCAGTATTTT
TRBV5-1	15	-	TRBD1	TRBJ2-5	CASSSTLGTGETQYF	TGCGCCAGCAGCTCCACTCTGGGGACAGGGGAGACCCAGTACTTC
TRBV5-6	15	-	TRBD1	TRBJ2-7	CASSLPGTASYEQYF	TGTGCCAGCAGCTTGCCCGGGACAGCCTCCTACGAGCAGTACTTC
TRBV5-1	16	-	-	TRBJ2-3	CASSPGGIRITDTQYF	TGCGCCAGCAGCCCCGGAGGGATCCGAATCACAGATACGCAGTATTTT
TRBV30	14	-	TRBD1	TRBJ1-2	CAWSVEQGVGGYTF	TGTGCCTGGAGTGTGGAACAGGGGGTCGGTGGCTACACCTTC
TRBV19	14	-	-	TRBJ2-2	CASSPGAGPGELFF	TGTGCCAGTAGTCCAGGTGCGGGGCCTGGGGAGCTGTTTTTT
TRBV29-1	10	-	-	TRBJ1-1	CSVGTAEAFF	TGCAGCGTTGGGACAGCCGAAGCTTTCTTT
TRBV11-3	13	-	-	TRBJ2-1	CASSLASEDEQFF	TGTGCCAGCAGCTTGGCGAGCGAGGATGAGCAGTTCTTC
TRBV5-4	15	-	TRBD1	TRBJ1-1	CASSWDSLRNTEAFF	TGTGCCAGCAGCTGGGACAGCCTGAGGAACACTGAAGCTTTCTTT
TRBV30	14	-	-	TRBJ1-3	CAWSVTVPGNTIYF	TGTGCCTGGAGTGTAACGGTCCCCGGAAACACCATATATTTT
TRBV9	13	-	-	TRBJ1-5	CASSTSGIQPQHF	TGTGCCAGCAGCACTTCGGGAATTCAGCCCCAGCATTTT
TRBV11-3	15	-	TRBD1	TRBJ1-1	CASSIRQGTGTEAFF	TGTGCCAGCAGCATCAGACAGGGGACGGGCACTGAAGCTTTCTTT
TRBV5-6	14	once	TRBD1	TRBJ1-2	CASSLVGQGYGYTF	TGTGCCAGCAGCTTGGTGGGACAGGGGTATGGCTACACCTTC
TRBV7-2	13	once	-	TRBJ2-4	CASTQSGGYIQYF	TGTGCCAGCACCCAATCCGGTGGTTACATTCAGTACTTC
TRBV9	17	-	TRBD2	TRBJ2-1	CASSVSSGGDIYNEQFF	TGTGCCAGCAGCGTATCCAGCGGGGGGGATATTTACAATGAGCAGTTCTTC
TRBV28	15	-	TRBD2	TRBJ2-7	CASSPDPGLAYEQYF	TGTGCCAGCAGTCCTGATCCGGGACTAGCGTACGAGCAGTACTTC
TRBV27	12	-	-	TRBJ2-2	CASSFSPGELFF	TGTGCCAGCAGTTTTAGTCCCGGGGAGCTGTTTTTT
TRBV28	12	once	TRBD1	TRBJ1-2	CATKRTGYGYTF	TGTGCCACGAAAAGGACAGGCTATGGCTACACCTTC
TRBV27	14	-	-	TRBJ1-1	CASSLFGGGTEAFF	TGTGCCAGCAGTTTATTTGGGGGGGGCACTGAAGCTTTCTTT
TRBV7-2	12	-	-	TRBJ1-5	CASSSRGQPQHF	TGTGCCAGCAGCTCGCGGGGGCAGCCCCAGCATTTT
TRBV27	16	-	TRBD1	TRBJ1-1	CASSSPPGQLNTEAFF	TGTGCCAGCAGTTCCCCTCCGGGACAGCTGAACACTGAAGCTTTCTTT
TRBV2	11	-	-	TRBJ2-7	CASQKEGEQYF	TGTGCCAGCCAAAAGGAGGGCGAGCAGTACTTC
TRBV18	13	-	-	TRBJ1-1	CASSLSGNTEAFF	TGTGCCAGCTCACTGTCAGGTAACACTGAAGCTTTCTTT